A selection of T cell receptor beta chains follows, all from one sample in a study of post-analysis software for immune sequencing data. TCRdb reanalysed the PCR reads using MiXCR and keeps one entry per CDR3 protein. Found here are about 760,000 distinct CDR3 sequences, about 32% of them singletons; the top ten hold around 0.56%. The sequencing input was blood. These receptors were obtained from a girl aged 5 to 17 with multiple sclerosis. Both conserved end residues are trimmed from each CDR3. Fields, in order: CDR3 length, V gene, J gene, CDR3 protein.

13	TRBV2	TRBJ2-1	ASRIAESSYNEQF
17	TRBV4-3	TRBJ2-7	ASSQELQFGLLLTGEQY
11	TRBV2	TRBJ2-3	AVFEGGTDTQY
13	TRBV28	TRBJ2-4	ASSFRGQAKNIQY
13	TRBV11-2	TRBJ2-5	ASSNPGVLEETQY
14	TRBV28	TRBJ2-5	ASGNIGQGIQETQY
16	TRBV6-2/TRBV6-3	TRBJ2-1	ASGYPKTGQIIGNEQF
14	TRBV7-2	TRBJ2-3	ASSPLSGASTDTQY
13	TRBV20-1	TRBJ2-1	SARDRDSVYNEQF
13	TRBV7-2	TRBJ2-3	ASSPRQGGTDTQY
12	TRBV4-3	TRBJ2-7	ASSPVGDIYEQY
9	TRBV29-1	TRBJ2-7	SVVVGYEQY
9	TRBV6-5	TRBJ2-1	ASRAWDEQF
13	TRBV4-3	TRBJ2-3	ASSQVRDSLDTRY
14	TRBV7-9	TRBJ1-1	ASSYGNRDSDTEAF
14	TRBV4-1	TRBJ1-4	ASSRSLRQEGEKLF
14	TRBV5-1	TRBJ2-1	ASRPSGRPPYNEQF
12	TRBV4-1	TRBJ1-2	ASSQEGQTYGYT
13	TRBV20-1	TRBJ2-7	SAPGRLTTSYEQY
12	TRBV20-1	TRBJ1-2	SAPERQNLYGYT
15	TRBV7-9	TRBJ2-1	TSSLSSGTSSYNEQF
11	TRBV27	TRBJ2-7	ASGHSESYEQY
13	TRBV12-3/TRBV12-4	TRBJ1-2	ASSLEGDPFLGYT
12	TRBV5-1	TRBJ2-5	ASSLGGVRETQY
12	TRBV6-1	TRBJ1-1	ASSGDRESTEAF
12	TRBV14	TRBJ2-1	ASSRQGGHYKQF
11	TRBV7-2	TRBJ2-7	AGSEWPSYEQY